This TCR beta chain is drawn from a study of shared clonotypes between healthy human individuals (dated by TCRdb to 2018 to 2021). Turning to the overall study: The cohort included a few men and a couple of women between 18 and 49 years of age. Each donor's leukapheresis produced roughly between roughly 0.9 and 8.9 billion PBMCs. Per donor, three plates each were used for CD4 naive and CD4 memory, two for CD8 naive, and one for CD8 memory. Libraries were prepared and TCR repertoires were sequenced by different laboratories using diverse techniques, in order to increase sequencing depth and limit assay-specific biases. To estimate repertoire size and how much clonotype sharing occurs between individuals, the study deeply sequenced the blood TCR repertoires of several healthy adults.

Donors were healthy HIV-negative adults with no recently reported acute infections or vaccinations. Every donor was a Caucasian adult living in Nashville, Tennessee, USA. Magnetic negative selection was used to enrich CD4+ T cells, after which naive cells were positively selected on CD45RA and the negative fraction became the memory subset. Blood was obtained by leukapheresis, after which PBMCs were separated by Ficoll-Histopaque density gradient centrifugation and cryopreserved in liquid nitrogen vapor phase. Purity and quantity of every magnetically sorted T cell population were checked by analytical flow cytometry. Each sorted fraction had its genomic DNA isolated and then quantified by UV absorbance on a Nanodrop 2000c. To note about this clone: No antigen is known for it. Base qualities are not provided; no much larger clone lies one nucleotide away.

The germline V gene specifies SGDLS as CDR1 and YYNGEE as CDR2. Including cysteine and phenylalanine, the CDR3 has 15 amino acids. Only CDR3 DNA is held: 45 bases, read in frame from base 1. V is reduced by 2 bases and J by 2 bases, leaving a spacing of 14 bases between them. Using the deep immunoSEQ assay, multiplex PCR amplified TCR CDR3 regions from genomic DNA. Extracted genomic DNA from each cell subset was distributed evenly across all wells of several immunoSEQ 96-well plates, and each plate was treated as a replicate. For sorted subsets, each replicate PCR was loaded with approximately 0.2 ug genomic DNA, equivalent to 30,000 or so T cell genomes. Purified libraries were quantified with a Qubit 3.0 fluorometer, sized on a Bioanalyzer 2100, and re-quantified with the KAPA Library Quantification kit. Every immunoSEQ 96-well plate was sequenced on a dedicated single-read 150-cycle Illumina NextSeq 550 flow cell. From the authors' description of their analysis: Because the immunoSEQ output included only junctional sequences and no quality scores, the filtering could not be the same as the filtering used for full-length reads. Sequences were annotated with PyIR, a Python wrapper for IgBLAST v1.9, using IMGT germline references to assign V/J genes and CDR3. Reads with weak V/J assignments (E-value above 1e-6), missing CDR3, stop codons, out-of-frame junctions, or ambiguous translated residues were removed. A V3J clonotype was defined by an identical inferred V gene, J gene, and CDR3 amino acid sequence. Percentage overlap between repertoires was computed as shared unique clonotypes divided by the size of the smaller repertoire. Three approaches were used to assess repertoire richness: RTK rarefaction, the Chao1 estimator, and Recon v2.1 estimates of unobserved clonotypes. Generation probabilities for all TCRbeta clonotypes obtained by the gDNA method from a handful of donors were computed using OLGA. Sourced from immuneACCESS, this table was stored by TCRdb with only in-frame sequences that have V and J called. A share of the clones is absent; for the studies checked, an unresolved V gene accounts for under half, and the remainder has no known explanation. Clonal size and the V and J genes are those of that table, whereas D and trimming came from the DNA. In this sample the table shows 950,000 to 1,300,000 clones, around 76% of which occur a single time. Of the sample, 1.4% falls within the top ten clones.

Broad study findings and their caveats: Based on pairwise subsampling, the degree of clonotype sharing among donors was expected to be affected by sequencing depth. Sampling was restricted to blood, and TCR repertoires in tissues likely differ from the TCR repertoires found in blood. Naive subsets generally had larger estimated clonotype richness than memory subsets did. Higher generation probabilities were observed for clonotypes shared by all four sorted-subset donors than for non-shared clonotypes. Incomplete sequencing was indicated by rarefaction of sorted-subset datasets, despite the large sequencing depth. Because the study included only a small number of donors, the genetic and exposure-history diversity represented was limited. About 5% of naive CD4, more than 3% of naive CD8, approximately 2.2% of memory CD4, and approximately 0.4% of memory CD8 clonotypes were shared across several donors.

This receptor was obtained from a man between 18 and 35 years old in good health. Specimen: memory CD4+ T cells sorted from blood. The sample's cell subset or site, from its label and the paper: CD45RA-negative fraction. This chain is built from TRBV9 and TRBJ2-7; the D gene is possibly TRBD1, with 6 bases matching. The CDR3: CASSVRDTTAYEQYF. The nucleotides are TGTGCCAGCAGCGTCCGGGACACAACAGCCTACGAGCAGTACTTC.